This is a list of T cell receptor beta chains from one sample in a study of shared T cell receptors in the human thymus. This table comes from immunoSEQ multiplex PCR, and its TCRdb copy is limited to in-frame clones, with some not included. The sample comprises around 730,000 clones, 70% to 90% of which are singletons, and about 0.0098% rests with the top ten. These data also formed part of another study, on human thymus T cells.

Sequenced input: thymocytes. Receptor source: a girl under three years old with a congenital heart defect. Each CDR3 is given with its conserved first and last residue. A D gene is named only where the DNA matches it firmly. Some rows mark clone size as missing; the rest say once, few, many or name a class of expanded clone.

abundance: .; v_gene: TRBV9; len: 15; d_gene: TRBD1; j_gene: TRBJ1-1; CDR3nt: TGTGCCAGCAGCGTTAGGGACAGGCCAATACCAGAAGCTTTCTTT; CDR3aa: CASSVRDRPIPEAFF
abundance: .; v_gene: TRBV2; len: 16; d_gene: TRBD1; j_gene: TRBJ2-7; CDR3nt: TGTGCCAGCAGCTCAGGACAGGGGGCGATCTTCTACGAGCAGTACTTC; CDR3aa: CASSSGQGAIFYEQYF
abundance: .; v_gene: TRBV5-1; len: 18; d_gene: .; j_gene: TRBJ2-1; CDR3nt: TGCGCCAGCAGCCTCTATCACGTACAGGCCCGAAAGACCCATGAGCAGTTCTTC; CDR3aa: CASSLYHVQARKTHEQFF
abundance: .; v_gene: TRBV18; len: 16; d_gene: TRBD2; j_gene: TRBJ2-7; CDR3nt: TGTGCCAGCTCACCAACGACTAGCGGGGGCTCCTACGAGCAGTACTTC; CDR3aa: CASSPTTSGGSYEQYF
abundance: .; v_gene: TRBV28; len: 20; d_gene: TRBD1; j_gene: TRBJ2-3; CDR3nt: TGTGCCAGCAGTTTGAGGGCCACGACAGGGAACCGCGCCCGAGAAGATACGCAGTATTTT; CDR3aa: CASSLRATTGNRAREDTQYF
abundance: few; v_gene: TRBV30; len: 18; d_gene: TRBD1; j_gene: TRBJ1-3; CDR3nt: TGTGCCTGGAGTGGAGGGACAGGACTTAGACCCTCTGGAAACACCATATATTTT; CDR3aa: CAWSGGTGLRPSGNTIYF
abundance: .; v_gene: TRBV27; len: 15; d_gene: TRBD1; j_gene: TRBJ1-2; CDR3nt: TGTGCCAGCAGATCAGTGGGGGACAGCCCCTATGGCTACACCTTC; CDR3aa: CASRSVGDSPYGYTF
abundance: once; v_gene: TRBV12-5; len: 18; d_gene: TRBD1; j_gene: TRBJ1-1; CDR3nt: TGTGCTAGTGACCGGCCCGGACAGGGGGCAGGGGAAGGCACTGAAGCTTTCTTT; CDR3aa: CASDRPGQGAGEGTEAFF
abundance: .; v_gene: TRBV5-1; len: 14; d_gene: TRBD1; j_gene: TRBJ1-1; CDR3nt: TGCGCCAGCAGTCCCATGCCGGGACAGACTGAAGCTTTCTTT; CDR3aa: CASSPMPGQTEAFF
abundance: .; v_gene: TRBV12-5; len: 15; d_gene: TRBD1; j_gene: TRBJ2-1; CDR3nt: TGTGCTAGTGGCAACGAAAGGACAGGGAACAATGAGCAGTTCTTC; CDR3aa: CASGNERTGNNEQFF
abundance: once; v_gene: TRBV12-5; len: 19; d_gene: TRBD1; j_gene: TRBJ1-6; CDR3nt: TGTGCTAGTGGTTTGGCATTATTTCTTACGGACAGGGGGCCATCACCCCTCCACTTT; CDR3aa: CASGLALFLTDRGPSPLHF
abundance: .; v_gene: TRBV2; len: 16; d_gene: TRBD1; j_gene: TRBJ2-1; CDR3nt: TGTGCCAGCAGTGAATCGGGGACAGAGATGAACAATGAGCAGTTCTTC; CDR3aa: CASSESGTEMNNEQFF
abundance: .; v_gene: TRBV5-1; len: 16; d_gene: TRBD2; j_gene: TRBJ2-1; CDR3nt: TGCGCCAGCAGCTTGAGTGCTAGCGGGGGGGTAGGTGAGCAGTTCTTC; CDR3aa: CASSLSASGGVGEQFF
abundance: .; v_gene: TRBV6-1; len: 14; d_gene: TRBD1; j_gene: TRBJ2-7; CDR3nt: TGTGCCAGCAGCCGGGACAGGAGCTCCTACGAGCAGTACTTC; CDR3aa: CASSRDRSSYEQYF
abundance: .; v_gene: TRBV9; len: 16; d_gene: TRBD2; j_gene: TRBJ2-3; CDR3nt: TGTGCCAGCAGCCCGTGGACTAGCAGGATCTCAGATACGCAGTATTTT; CDR3aa: CASSPWTSRISDTQYF
abundance: .; v_gene: TRBV9; len: 18; d_gene: .; j_gene: TRBJ1-1; CDR3nt: TGTGCCAGCAGCGTAGGGGGAGGAGTACAGTACAAAAACACTGAAGCTTTCTTT; CDR3aa: CASSVGGGVQYKNTEAFF
abundance: .; v_gene: TRBV9; len: 20; d_gene: TRBD1; j_gene: TRBJ2-1; CDR3nt: TGTGCCAGCAGCCCACCCTCCCAGGGGACAGGGTCCAGCCTCTACAATGAGCAGTTCTTC; CDR3aa: CASSPPSQGTGSSLYNEQFF
abundance: few; v_gene: TRBV6-5; len: 13; d_gene: .; j_gene: TRBJ1-1; CDR3nt: TGTGCCAGCCTAGAGGAGAATGACACTGAAGCTTTCTTT; CDR3aa: CASLEENDTEAFF
abundance: .; v_gene: TRBV15; len: 13; d_gene: .; j_gene: TRBJ2-7; CDR3nt: TGTGCCACCAGCCTCGGTCGCTCCTACGAGCAGTACTTC; CDR3aa: CATSLGRSYEQYF
abundance: .; v_gene: TRBV9; len: 19; d_gene: .; j_gene: TRBJ2-1; CDR3nt: TGTGCCAGCAGCGTAGAAGGCATCCAGGCGCATCTCTCCTACAATGAGCAGTTCTTC; CDR3aa: CASSVEGIQAHLSYNEQFF
abundance: .; v_gene: TRBV6-1; len: 14; d_gene: .; j_gene: TRBJ2-3; CDR3nt: TGTGCCAGCAGTACTGGGGAGATGGGAGATACGCAGTATTTT; CDR3aa: CASSTGEMGDTQYF
abundance: once; v_gene: TRBV28; len: 15; d_gene: .; j_gene: TRBJ1-5; CDR3nt: TGTGCCAGCAGTTACAGAGATAATAGCAATCAGCCCCAGCATTTT; CDR3aa: CASSYRDNSNQPQHF
abundance: .; v_gene: TRBV28; len: 15; d_gene: .; j_gene: TRBJ1-2; CDR3nt: TGTGCCAGCAGCCGACTACCAGGAGCTAACTATGGCTACACCTTC; CDR3aa: CASSRLPGANYGYTF
abundance: .; v_gene: TRBV9; len: 18; d_gene: TRBD1; j_gene: TRBJ1-6; CDR3nt: TGTGCCAGCAGCCCTACGGATCCGGGACAGGGGGATAATTCACCCCTCCACTTT; CDR3aa: CASSPTDPGQGDNSPLHF
abundance: .; v_gene: TRBV27; len: 16; d_gene: .; j_gene: TRBJ1-4; CDR3nt: TGTGCCAGCTCTCAGAGCCGGCCCCAGGGTAATGAAAAACTGTTTTTT; CDR3aa: CASSQSRPQGNEKLFF
abundance: .; v_gene: TRBV6-1; len: 14; d_gene: TRBD1; j_gene: TRBJ1-5; CDR3nt: TGTGCCAGCAGTGAATTGCAGGGGGGTCAGCCCCAGCATTTT; CDR3aa: CASSELQGGQPQHF
abundance: .; v_gene: TRBV27; len: 15; d_gene: .; j_gene: TRBJ1-1; CDR3nt: TGTGCCAGCAAAGGTTTTCTAGGGGAGGACACTGAAGCTTTCTTT; CDR3aa: CASKGFLGEDTEAFF
abundance: .; v_gene: TRBV11-2; len: 17; d_gene: TRBD1; j_gene: TRBJ1-6; CDR3nt: TGTGCCAGCAGCTTAGATTCAGGGGGGACAGGCCTCTCACCCCTCCACTTT; CDR3aa: CASSLDSGGTGLSPLHF
abundance: .; v_gene: TRBV10-3; len: 13; d_gene: TRBD1; j_gene: TRBJ1-1; CDR3nt: TGTGCCACCCGACAGGGGACTAACACTGAAGCTTTCTTT; CDR3aa: CATRQGTNTEAFF
abundance: .; v_gene: TRBV11-2; len: 16; d_gene: .; j_gene: TRBJ1-2; CDR3nt: TGTGCCAGCAGCTTAGGGGCGCAACCCAGTTTTCTTGGCTACACCTTC; CDR3aa: CASSLGAQPSFLGYTF
abundance: .; v_gene: TRBV5-1; len: 15; d_gene: .; j_gene: TRBJ2-7; CDR3nt: TGCGCCAGCAGCTCCGTTGCGGGTTCTTCCTACGAGCAGTACTTC; CDR3aa: CASSSVAGSSYEQYF
abundance: .; v_gene: TRBV5-1; len: 16; d_gene: .; j_gene: TRBJ1-2; CDR3nt: TGCGCCAGCACCAACCGCAAGGGGGTCGCGACTTATGGCTACACCTTC; CDR3aa: CASTNRKGVATYGYTF
abundance: .; v_gene: TRBV2; len: 16; d_gene: .; j_gene: TRBJ2-2; CDR3nt: TGTGCCAGCACTATAATCCGGACATTGCCCAGCCAGGGGCTGTTTTTT; CDR3aa: CASTIIRTLPSQGLFF
abundance: .; v_gene: TRBV27; len: 13; d_gene: .; j_gene: TRBJ1-1; CDR3nt: TGTGCCAGCAGTCCCCGCCAGGGGACTGAAGCTTTCTTT; CDR3aa: CASSPRQGTEAFF
abundance: .; v_gene: TRBV7-2; len: 13; d_gene: .; j_gene: TRBJ1-2; CDR3nt: TGTGCCAGCAGCTTTGGTTCGGGGGTTGGCTACACCTTC; CDR3aa: CASSFGSGVGYTF